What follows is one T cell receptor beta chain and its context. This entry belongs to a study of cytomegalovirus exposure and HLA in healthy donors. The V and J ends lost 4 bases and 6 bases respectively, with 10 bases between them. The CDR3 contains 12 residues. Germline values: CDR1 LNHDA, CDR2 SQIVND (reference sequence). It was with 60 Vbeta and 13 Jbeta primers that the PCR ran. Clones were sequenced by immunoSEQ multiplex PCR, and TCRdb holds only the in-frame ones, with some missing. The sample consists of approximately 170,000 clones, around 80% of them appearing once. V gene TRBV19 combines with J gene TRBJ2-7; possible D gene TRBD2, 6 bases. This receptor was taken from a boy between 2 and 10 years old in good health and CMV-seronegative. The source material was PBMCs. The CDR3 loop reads CASSSWGGEQYF. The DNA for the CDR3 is TGTGCCAGTAGTAGCTGGGGAGGCGAGCAGTACTTC.